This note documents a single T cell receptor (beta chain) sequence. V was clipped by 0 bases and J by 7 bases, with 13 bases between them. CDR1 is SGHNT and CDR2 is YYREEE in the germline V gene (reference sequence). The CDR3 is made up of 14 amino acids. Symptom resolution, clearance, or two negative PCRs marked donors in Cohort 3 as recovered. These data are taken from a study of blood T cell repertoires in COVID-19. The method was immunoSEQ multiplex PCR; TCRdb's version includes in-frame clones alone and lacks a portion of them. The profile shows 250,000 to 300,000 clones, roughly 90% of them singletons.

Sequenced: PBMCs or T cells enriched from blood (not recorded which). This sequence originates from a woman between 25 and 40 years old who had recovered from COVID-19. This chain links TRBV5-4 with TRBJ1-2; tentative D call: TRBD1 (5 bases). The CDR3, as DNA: TGTGCCAGCAGCTTGGCTGGGGGGGAGTTTGGCTACACCTTC. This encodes CASSLAGGEFGYTF.